Presented here are 19 T cell receptor beta chains from one specimen sequenced in a study of blood T cell repertoires in COVID-19. The protocol was immunoSEQ multiplex PCR, while the TCRdb copy is restricted to in-frame clones and leaves out a portion. The sample holds more than 200,000 clones, about 89% seen once. The sequencing input was PBMCs or T cells enriched from blood (not recorded which). The receptor set was obtained from a woman in her thirties who had recovered from COVID-19.

The gene calls are TRBV7-6 and TRBJ1-4; D not resolved. Looked up from germline, CDR1 is SGHVS and CDR2 is FNYEAQ. The CDR3 runs 13 residues. Trimming stripped 0 bases from V and 7 bases from J, with 6 bases between. DNA for the CDR3: TGTGCCAGCAGCTTAGCACTTAGTGAAAAACTGTTTTTT. It is translated as CASSLALSEKLFF.

The chain has TRBV28 and TRBJ1-1; D unresolved. V shed 2 bases and J shed 4 bases, with 17 bases lying between them. This CDR3 comprises 16 residues. CDR1 MDHEN and CDR2 SYDVKM come from the germline V gene. The CDR3 DNA reads TGTGCCAGCAGTTTACGTTTTTTTGGGCGTTCCACTGAAGCTTTCTTT. It is translated as CASSLRFFGRSTEAFF.

The rearrangement links TRBV12-3 or TRBV12-4 to TRBJ1-2, with 9 nucleotides matching TRBD1. With 6 bases clipped from V and 6 bases from J, the junction kept 2 bases outside the gene matches. This CDR3 is 12 amino acids long. The CDR3 reads CASRQGADGYTF. The CDR3 nucleotides are TGTGCCAGCAGACAGGGGGCAGATGGCTACACCTTC.

The chain carries TRBV18 and TRBJ2-7; D may be TRBD1 (6 bases). The CDR3 loop spans 16 amino acids. V lost 4 bases and J lost 4, with 20 bases in between. The germline gives CDR1 KGHSH, CDR2 LQKENI. The CDR3 nucleotides read TGTGCCAGCTCACGATCCTCAGGGGAAGTGCTTTACGAGCAGTACTTC. Translating gives CASSRSSGEVLYEQYF.

J is TRBJ1-6 and V is TRBV7-3; D gene ambiguous. Between the trimmed V and J ends, which lost 3 bases and 10 bases, there was a span of 16 bases. This CDR3 comprises 15 residues. The germline CDR1 and CDR2 sequences are SGHTA and FQGTGA. The DNA for the CDR3 is TGTGCCAGCAGCTTTTCTAGCGCGGCTCACTCACCCCTCCACTTT. Its protein product is CASSFSSAAHSPLHF. Combining the CDR3 with reference TRBV7-3 and TRBJ1-6 gives the whole variable domain GAGVSQTPSNKVTEKGKYVELRCDPISGHTALYWYRQSLGQGPEFLIYFQGTGAADDSGLPNDRFFAVRPEGSVSTLKIQRTERGDSAVYLCASSFSSAAHSPLHFGNGTRLTVT.

The chain joins TRBV27 to TRBJ1-1; 8 nucleotides line up with TRBD1. This CDR3 region has 14 residues. Germline V gene data show CDR1 as MNHEY and CDR2 as SMNVEV (reference sequence). V dropped 8 bases and J dropped 1; count of bases not matched to a gene: 6. This CDR3 reads CASCRGLGNTEAFF. DNA of the CDR3: TGTGCCAGCTGCAGGGGGCTAGGGAACACTGAAGCTTTCTTT.

The chain has TRBV13 and TRBJ1-1; the D gene is possibly TRBD1 (5 bases). With 8 bases removed from V and 0 bases from J, the gap between germline ends came to 13 bases. CDR3 length equals 14 residues. The germline V gene encodes CDR1 PRHDT and CDR2 FYEKMQ (reference sequence). The chain's CDR3 is CASDSREMNTEAFF. DNA for the CDR3: TGTGCCAGCGACTCCAGGGAAATGAACACTGAAGCTTTCTTT.

CDR3 DNA sequence: TGTGCCAGCAGCCCTCGCTGGAGCGAATCCATTTACGAGCAGTACTTC. Its translation: CASSPRWSESIYEQYF. The chain couples TRBV9 to TRBJ2-7; D is ambiguous. The CDR3 extends over 16 amino acids. The germline gives CDR1 SGDLS, CDR2 YYNGEE. V lost 4 bases to trimming and J lost 4 bases, with 21 bases between them.

The V gene is TRBV9, the J gene TRBJ1-2; 10 bases match TRBD1. Looked up from germline, CDR1 is SGDLS and CDR2 is YYNGEE. The length of the CDR3 is 14 residues. V gave up 7 bases and J gave up 12 bases; unmatched junction bases: 15. Here the CDR3 DNA reads TGTGCCAGCTCAACCGGGACAGGGGTGGATATACACACCTTC. Its translation is CASSTGTGVDIHTF.

The chain carries TRBV27 and TRBJ1-2; 8 positions match TRBD1. CDR1 is MNHEY and CDR2 is SMNVEV in the germline V gene (reference sequence). The CDR3 loop spans 19 amino acids. V lost 3 bases, J lost 3 bases, and 18 bases stayed unmatched. CDR3 region: CASSFILGQGDYRDYGYTF. CDR3 sequence (DNA): TGTGCCAGCAGTTTTATCCTAGGACAGGGTGATTATAGGGACTATGGCTACACCTTC.

This clone was observed a handful of times. The sample holds other DNA sequences that translate to the same CDR3. J is TRBJ2-7 and V is TRBV28; no firm D call. Germline V gene lookup returns CDR1 MDHEN and CDR2 SYDVKM. This CDR3 is built from 11 residues. With 5 bases removed from V and 4 bases from J, the gap between germline ends came to 6 bases. CDR3 loop: CASSPRYEQYF. The CDR3 DNA reads as TGTGCCAGCAGTCCTAGGTACGAGCAGTACTTC.

CDR3 sequence reads: CASRSARSYNEQFF. The CDR3 DNA sequence: TGTGCCAGCAGGTCGGCTAGATCCTACAATGAGCAGTTCTTC. The gene calls are TRBV4-2 and TRBJ2-1; the D is unclear. The V end lost 6 bases, the J end lost 1 base, and 10 bases lay between the germline ends. Looked up from germline, CDR1 is LGHNA and CDR2 is YNFKEQ. This CDR3 has 14 amino acids.

CDR3 sequence: CATSQERMGLNEQFF. For the CDR3, the DNA is TGTGCCACCAGTCAAGAGCGGATGGGTTTAAATGAGCAGTTCTTC. The V call is TRBV15, the J call TRBJ2-1, with D maybe TRBD2 (5 bases). This CDR3 comprises 15 residues. V dropped 6 bases and J dropped 7 bases, with 19 bases sitting between them. Germline CDR1 and CDR2: LNHNV and YYDKDF (reference sequence).

The rearrangement uses TRBV3-1 (or the pseudogene TRBV3-2) and TRBJ2-2; the match to TRBD2 covers 10 bases. The CDR3 is 17 residues long. Germline values: CDR1 LGHDT, CDR2 YNNKEL (reference sequence). The J segment lost 5 bases and the V segment lost 0 bases, leaving 6 bases of the junction unmatched. In DNA, the CDR3 is TGTGCCAGCAGCCAAGATCGGGCTAGCGGGAGAACCGGGGAGCTGTTTTTT. This gives the protein CASSQDRASGRTGELFF.

The chain uses TRBV6-2 or TRBV6-3 and TRBJ2-1, with D possibly TRBD2 on 6 matching bases. V lost 1 base to trimming and J lost 7 bases, with 20 bases between them. CDR1 MNHEY and CDR2 SVGEGT come from the germline V gene. The CDR3 totals 17 residues. The CDR3 loop reads CASSYFLRERGLNEQFF. The CDR3 DNA reads as TGTGCCAGCAGTTACTTTCTCCGGGAGAGGGGCCTAAATGAGCAGTTCTTC.

At least ten counts were recorded for this clone. This chain links TRBV11-1 with TRBJ1-6, with TRBD1 matching 7 bases. V dropped 5 bases and J dropped 5; count of bases not matched to a gene: 3. The CDR3 is made up of 14 amino acids. In germline, CDR1 is SGHAT, CDR2 FQDESV (reference sequence). The CDR3 coding sequence is TGTGCCAGCAGCCTGACAGGGAATAATTCACCCCTCCACTTT. As protein: CASSLTGNNSPLHF.

The CDR3 is CASSVADREQFF. For the CDR3, the DNA is TGTGCCAGCAGCGTAGCGGACAGGGAGCAGTTCTTC. The rearrangement joins TRBV9 to TRBJ2-1; TRBD1 matches 7 bases. This CDR3 comprises 12 residues. V shed 0 bases and J 10 bases; nucleotides not matched to a gene: 1. CDR1 SGDLS and CDR2 YYNGEE come from the germline V gene.

V and J are TRBV7-8 and TRBJ1-1; TRBD1 is a possible D gene (5 bases). Germline loops: CDR1 SGHVS, CDR2 FQNEAQ. The CDR3 is made up of 15 amino acids. V dropped 2 bases and J dropped 4 bases, with 14 bases sitting between them. The CDR3 loop is CASSLFVRVGTEAFF. In DNA, the CDR3 is TGTGCCAGCAGCTTATTTGTCAGGGTGGGCACTGAAGCTTTCTTT.

The chain recombines TRBV5-1 with TRBJ2-3; D might be TRBD2 (5 bases). Germline V gives CDR1 SGHRS, CDR2 YFSETQ. The CDR3 is 12 residues long. The V end lost 4 bases, the J end lost 9 bases, and 12 bases lay between the germline ends. CDR3 DNA sequence: TGCGCCAGCAGCCCGACGGGAAAGACGCAGTATTTT. Amino acid sequence: CASSPTGKTQYF.